Below are 21 T cell receptor beta chains sequenced from a single sample in a study of cytomegalovirus exposure and HLA in healthy donors (dated by TCRdb to 2015 to 2018). Library preparation employed the immunoSEQ multiplex PCR assay. The multiplex PCR relied on a mix of 60 forward primers for TCR Vbeta segments and 13 reverse primers for TCR Jbeta segments. The table comes from immuneACCESS by way of TCRdb, which keeps in-frame sequences with V and J called. Part of the clones is missing from these tables; in studies checked, under half for an unresolved V gene and the rest for unknown reasons. Present in this sample are more than 150,000 clones, roughly 79% of which were seen just once. The ten largest clones take up over 11% of the sample. Specimen: PBMCs. The receptor set was obtained from a man between 45 and 60 years old in good health and CMV-seropositive.

The J gene is TRBJ2-7, the V gene TRBV9, with TRBD1 as a possible D gene (6 bases). Trimming removed 3 bases from V and 2 bases from J, with 12 bases in between. Germline loops: CDR1 SGDLS, CDR2 YYNGEE. The CDR3 consists of 14 residues. The CDR3 nucleotides are TGTGCCAGCAGCGCAACCGACAGGACCTACGAGCAGTACTTC. Translation: CASSATDRTYEQYF.

This chain joins TRBV27 and TRBJ1-4, with 7 bases matching TRBD1. The CDR3 totals 14 residues. V lost 9 bases and J lost 7; bases outside the gene matches: 11. Germline V lookup: CDR1 MNHEY, CDR2 SMNVEV (reference sequence). DNA of the CDR3: TGTGCCAGTTCTGGAACAGGGGTAGGTGAAAAACTGTTTTTT. It yields the protein CASSGTGVGEKLFF.

This chain connects TRBV7-8 to TRBJ1-4; 9 nucleotides line up with TRBD1. In germline, CDR1 is SGHVS, CDR2 FQNEAQ. The CDR3 has 18 amino acids. V was clipped by 2 bases and J by 8 bases; unmatched bases: 15. CDR3 nucleotides: TGTGCCAGCAGCTTATCCCGGACAGGGGTTCATAATGTGGAAAAACTGTTTTTT. Encoded protein: CASSLSRTGVHNVEKLFF.

V usage is TRBV28 and J usage is TRBJ1-2, with 10 bases identical to TRBD1. CDR1 and CDR2 (germline): MDHEN, SYDVKM. The CDR3 totals 16 residues. With 2 bases clipped from V and 7 bases from J, the junction kept 10 bases outside the gene matches. The CDR3 protein is CASSLHRDRGPGGYTF. CDR3 in DNA: TGTGCCAGCAGTTTACACCGCGACAGGGGGCCGGGTGGCTACACCTTC.

This chain uses TRBV7-2 with TRBJ2-1; 11 bases are shared with TRBD2. Losses at the gene ends were 5 bases for V and 10 bases for J; bases not matched to a gene: 16. This CDR3 contains 17 residues. Germline values: CDR1 SGHTA, CDR2 FQGNSA. The CDR3 nucleotides read TGTGCCAGCAGCCGCCCTGGGGTAGCGGGGGGGCAGGGGGAGCAGTTCTTC. Translated: CASSRPGVAGGQGEQFF.

This chain uses TRBV7-6 with TRBJ1-2; perhaps TRBD1 as D (5 bases). Germline V gives CDR1 SGHVS, CDR2 FNYEAQ. Trimming left V 4 bases short and J 8 bases short, with 14 bases between. The CDR3 covers 13 residues. CDR3 nucleotides: TGTGCCAGCAGCTCGACAGAGAGGCAGGGCTACACCTTC. This translates into CASSSTERQGYTF.

The V gene is TRBV7-8, the J gene TRBJ1-4, with 10 positions matching TRBD1. The CDR3 is 20 residues long. Germline V gene sequence: CDR1 SGHVS, CDR2 FQNEAQ. After removal of 5 bases from V and 0 bases from J, the junction contained 15 bases not matched to a gene. The chain's CDR3 is CASSPRGGTGDTTTNEKLFF. As DNA, the CDR3 is TGTGCCAGCAGCCCTAGGGGGGGGACAGGGGATACCACAACTAATGAAAAACTGTTTTTT.

The CDR3 sequence: CASSQGKQETQYF. CDR3 in DNA: TGTGCCAGCAGCCAGGGGAAACAAGAGACCCAGTACTTC. The genes are TRBV2 and TRBJ2-5; D possibly corresponds to TRBD1 (6 bases). This CDR3 is 13 amino acids long. Per the germline V gene, CDR1 is SNHLY and CDR2 is FYNNEI. V lost 6 bases, J lost 2 bases, and 10 bases lay in between.

This chain uses TRBV28 with TRBJ2-2; D possibly corresponds to TRBD2 (7 bases). V was trimmed by 1 base and J by 4 bases, leaving 16 bases between them. There are 17 residues in the CDR3. In germline, CDR1 is MDHEN, CDR2 SYDVKM. CDR3 residues: CASSLLMSGGLTGELFF. The CDR3 coding sequence is TGTGCCAGCAGTTTATTAATGTCCGGGGGGCTCACCGGGGAGCTGTTTTTT.

This chain uses TRBV28 with TRBJ2-2; possibly TRBD2 for D (7 bases). Germline V CDR1 and CDR2: MDHEN, SYDVKM. There are 15 residues in the CDR3. Trimming cost V 7 bases and J 3 bases, with 15 bases left between them. The CDR3 DNA reads as TGTGCCAGCACGAGGGGGGGTTGGGACACCGGGGAGCTGTTTTTT. This sequence encodes CASTRGGWDTGELFF.

The chain links TRBV21-1 to TRBJ2-1; the table's D call of TRBD2 was not tested on the DNA. TRBV21-1 is a pseudogene. The CDR3 is 14 amino acids. The CDR3 sequence is CASRLAGGDNEQFF. In DNA form, the CDR3 reads TGTGCCAGCAGGCTAGCGGGGGGGGACAATGAGCAGTTCTTC.

The chain uses TRBV9 and TRBJ1-2; 7 bases line up with TRBD1. This CDR3 has 14 amino acids. Per germline, CDR1 SGDLS and CDR2 YYNGEE. Losses at the gene ends were 3 bases for V and 8 bases for J; bases not matched to a gene: 10. CDR3 in amino acids: CASSAGTALEGYTF. The CDR3 coding sequence is TGTGCCAGCAGCGCGGGGACAGCTTTGGAGGGCTACACCTTC.

The V call is TRBV6-4, the J call TRBJ2-2; TRBD1 might be the D (5 bases). V shed 5 bases and J shed 0 bases, with 7 bases lying between them. This CDR3 has 14 amino acids. Germline V gene sequence: CDR1 MRHNA, CDR2 SNTAGT. CDR3 in DNA: TGTGCCAGCAGTATGACAGCGAACACCGGGGAGCTGTTTTTT. Its protein is CASSMTANTGELFF.

The chain has TRBV4-1 and TRBJ1-3; D is unclear. With 0 bases removed from V and 4 bases from J, the gap between germline ends came to 7 bases. Germline lookup yields CDR1 MGHRA and CDR2 YSYEKL. CDR3 size: 14 residues. The CDR3 bases are TGCGCCAGCAGCCAAGAATTCCGGGGAAACACCATATATTTT. Its protein is CASSQEFRGNTIYF.

The chain uses TRBV7-2 and TRBJ2-1, with D possibly being TRBD2 (5 bases). V shed 1 base and J shed 1 base, with 8 bases lying between them. The CDR3 is 15 residues long. CDR1 is SGHTA and CDR2 is FQGNSA in the germline V gene. In nucleotides, the CDR3 is TGTGCCAGCAGCTTAGGGACTTCTTCCTACAATGAGCAGTTCTTC. Encoded protein: CASSLGTSSYNEQFF.

This chain joins TRBV20-1 and TRBJ2-3; 8 bases map to TRBD2. V dropped 6 bases and J dropped 11; count of bases not matched to a gene: 1. The germline V gene encodes CDR1 DFQATT and CDR2 SNEGSKA (reference sequence). The CDR3 length is 9 residues. The DNA of the CDR3 is TGCAGTGCCGGGACTAGGCAGTATTTT. Translated: CSAGTRQYF.

V is TRBV18 and J is TRBJ1-1; TRBD1 matches 7 bases. CDR1 and CDR2 (germline): KGHSH, LQKENI. The CDR3 has 11 amino acids. V dropped 4 bases and J dropped 11; count of bases not matched to a gene: 4. The DNA for the CDR3 is TGTGCCAGCTCACGACAGGGTTTGGCTTTCTTT. This translates into CASSRQGLAFF. Full variable domain (remainder filled in from reference TRBV18 and TRBJ1-1): NAGVMQNPRHLVRRRGQEARLRCSPMKGHSHVYWYRQLPEEGLKFMVYLQKENIIDESGMPKERFSAEFPKEGPSILRIQQVVRGDSAAYFCASSRQGLAFFGQGTRLTVV.

The chain couples TRBV28 to TRBJ1-1, with 11 positions matching TRBD1. The CDR3 length is 14 residues. Germline CDR1 reads MDHEN; CDR2 reads SYDVKM. With 4 bases clipped from V and 5 bases from J, the junction kept 3 bases outside the gene matches. The CDR3 nucleotides read TGTGCCAGCAGTTGGGGGGACAGGGGGACTGAAGCTTTCTTT. Translation: CASSWGDRGTEAFF.

This rearrangement joins TRBV5-6 to TRBJ1-1; D remains ambiguous. The CDR3 is 11 residues long. The V end was cut by 0 bases, the J end by 8 bases, with 5 bases between. Germline V CDR1 and CDR2: SGHDT, YYEEEE. CDR3 in DNA: TGTGCCAGCAGCTTGGGTCGGGAAGCTTTCTTT. This translates into CASSLGREAFF.

The chain has TRBV9 and TRBJ2-5; possible D gene TRBD1, 6 bases. The length of the CDR3 is 14 residues. V lost 3 bases and J lost 2, with 11 bases in between. Germline V gene data show CDR1 as SGDLS and CDR2 as YYNGEE. CDR3 DNA sequence: TGTGCCAGCAGCGCATCAGGGGTTCAAGAGACCCAGTACTTC. Amino acids: CASSASGVQETQYF.

In this sample, this clone turned up a few times. V usage is TRBV11-2 and J usage is TRBJ2-3; D may be TRBD2 (7 bases). CDR1 is SGHAT and CDR2 is FQNNGV in the germline V gene. This CDR3 has 14 amino acids. Trimming left V 6 bases short and J 1 base short, with 11 bases between. The CDR3 reads CASREGGRTDTQYF. Written as DNA, the CDR3 is TGTGCCAGCAGGGAGGGGGGGCGCACAGATACGCAGTATTTT.